This TCR beta chain derives from a study of shared clonotypes between healthy human individuals (dated by TCRdb to 2019 to 2021). Regarding the study in general: Two women and a few men aged 18 to 49 years were included in the cohort. For each donor, CD4 naive and CD4 memory were each given three plates, CD8 naive was given two plates, and CD8 memory was given one plate. Blood TCR repertoires of a handful of healthy adults were deeply sequenced to estimate repertoire size and the extent of clonotype sharing between individuals. Different laboratories and diverse techniques were used to prepare libraries and sequence TCR repertoires, to increase sequencing depth and limit assay-specific biases. Between about 0.9 and 10 billion PBMCs per donor were obtained by leukapheresis. Study-level results and caveats: Clonotypes shared by all four sorted-subset donors showed higher generation probabilities than non-shared clonotypes. Estimated clonotype richness was generally larger for naive than for memory subsets. Sharing across a few donors was observed for roughly 5.4% of naive CD4, over 3% of naive CD8, about 2.5% of memory CD4, and around 0.42% of memory CD8 clonotypes. Pairwise subsampling led to the expectation that sequencing depth would affect the degree of clonotype sharing among donors. Sampling was restricted to blood, and TCR repertoires in tissue are likely to differ from TCR repertoires in blood. Rarefaction of sorted-subset datasets indicated incomplete sequencing despite the large sequencing depth. The genetic and exposure-history diversity represented was limited by the small number of donors.

As concerns this clone: There is no known antigen for this receptor. It has no much larger one-base neighbor in the sample; base qualities were not kept.

Counted from cysteine to phenylalanine, this CDR3 has 15 amino acids. CDR3 DNA is the only sequence kept; it has 45 bases, read in frame from the first base. Reading the germline V gene gives CDR1 LGHNA and CDR2 YSLEER. The junction shows trimming of 0 bases on V and 2 bases on J, and the gene matches do not reach 4 bases of it. Using the deep immunoSEQ assay, TCR CDR3 regions were amplified from genomic DNA by multiplex PCR. Extracted genomic DNA from each cell subset was distributed evenly across all wells of several immunoSEQ 96-well plates, and each plate was treated as a replicate. For sorted subsets, about 0.2 ug genomic DNA, equal to approximately 30,000 T cell genomes, was loaded into each replicate PCR. Purified libraries were quantified with a Qubit 3.0 fluorometer, sized on a Bioanalyzer 2100, and re-quantified with the KAPA Library Quantification kit. Each immunoSEQ 96-well plate was sequenced on its own single-read 150-cycle Illumina NextSeq 550 flow cell. As for the original processing: Because the immunoSEQ output held only junctional sequences and lacked quality scores, the filtering could not match the filtering applied to full-length reads. Sequences were annotated with PyIR, a Python wrapper for IgBLAST v1.9, using IMGT germline references to assign V/J genes and CDR3. Reads with weak V/J assignments (E-value above 1e-6), missing CDR3, stop codons, out-of-frame junctions, or ambiguous translated residues were removed. V3J clonotypes were defined as sequences sharing an identical inferred V gene, J gene, and CDR3 amino acid sequence. Percentage overlap between repertoires was computed as shared unique clonotypes divided by the size of the smaller repertoire. Repertoire richness was assessed with RTK rarefaction, the Chao1 estimator, and Recon v2.1 estimates of unobserved clonotypes. OLGA was used to compute generation probabilities for all TCRbeta clonotypes that the gDNA method yielded from a handful of donors. Held by TCRdb, this immuneACCESS table contains in-frame sequences only and omits some clones. Under half of the omission traces to an unresolved V gene where checked; the cause of the rest is unknown. That table furnishes V, J and clone size, whereas the DNA furnished D and trimming. Across this sample there are over 2 million clones, with approximately 94% seen only once. The ten most abundant clones make up around 1.1% of the sample.

CD8 naive samples were obtained by positive selection for CCR7 among CD45RO-negative cells, yielding a CD45RA+CCR7+ population from which TemRA cells were excluded. Donors were healthy HIV-negative adults with no recently reported acute infections or vaccinations. Every donor was a Caucasian adult residing in Nashville, Tennessee, USA. Blood was obtained by leukapheresis, after which PBMCs were separated by Ficoll-Histopaque density gradient centrifugation and cryopreserved in liquid nitrogen vapor phase. Analytical flow cytometry was used to check the purity and quantity of each magnetically sorted T cell population. Genomic DNA was isolated from every sorted fraction and measured by UV absorbance on a Nanodrop 2000c.

Sequenced input: naive CD8+ T cells sorted from blood. According to the study, the label for this sample's cell subset or site signals: CD45RA+CCR7+. The chain couples TRBV4-3 to TRBJ2-7, with 7 junctional bases fitting TRBD2. The source of this sequence is a man aged 18 to 29 in good health. The CDR3 corresponds to CASSQEAGPPYEQYF. The DNA sequence is TGCGCCAGCAGCCAAGAAGCGGGACCACCCTACGAGCAGTACTTC.